The rows below give T cell receptor beta chains drawn from one sample of a study of T-cell memory formation after mild COVID-19. TCRdb re-called the 5' RACE reads through MiXCR, storing one row per CDR3 protein. The sample consists of approximately 190,000 distinct CDR3 sequences, around 18% of them appearing once. Source material: PBMCs or a T cell subset sorted from them (not recorded which). These receptors all stem from an adult woman who had mild COVID-19 (a few samples of this study predate the infection). Cell type and time point are not known. Each CDR3 is given with its conserved first and last residue. A D gene is named only where the DNA matches it firmly. Only some rows state a clone size, as once, few, many or a class for expanded clones.

TRBJ2-3 TRBV5-1 - - TGCGCGAGCCGCCCGGGGGATAGCACAGATACGCAGTATTTT CASRPGDSTDTQYF
TRBJ2-2 TRBV5-1 - few TGCGCCAGCCGCCTCGGGCACCGAAACACCGGGGAGCTGTTTTTT CASRLGHRNTGELFF
TRBJ2-2 TRBV12-3/TRBV12-4 TRBD1 - TGTGCCAGCAGGTTGACAGGGACGACCGGGGAGCTGTTTTTT CASRLTGTTGELFF
TRBJ2-3 TRBV7-6 - many TGTGCCAGCAGCCCCGGGCATTCTAGCACAGATACGCAGTATTTT CASSPGHSSTDTQYF
TRBJ1-2 TRBV7-3 TRBD1 - TGTGCCAGCAGCAAAGACAGGGGGGCCGGCTACACCTTC CASSKDRGAGYTF
TRBJ2-7 TRBV15 TRBD2 - TGTGCCACCAGCAGCGCAGGACTAGCGGGTTTCGCATACGAGCAGTACTTC CATSSAGLAGFAYEQYF
TRBJ2-5 TRBV7-9 TRBD2 - TGTGCCAGCAGCACCTGGGGACTAGCGGGAGACGGAGAGACCCAGTACTTC CASSTWGLAGDGETQYF
TRBJ2-2 TRBV2 TRBD2 - TGTGCCAGCAGTGCACTAGCGGATATCCGAGGCACCGGGGAGCTGTTTTTT CASSALADIRGTGELFF
TRBJ2-3 TRBV5-1 TRBD1 - TGCGCCAGCAGCTTGGAGGGGGCTCATCTCACAGATACGCAGTATTTT CASSLEGAHLTDTQYF
TRBJ1-1 TRBV5-1 TRBD1 few TGCGCCAGCAGCTTGATCCAACAGGGGGTGGGGACTGAAGCTTTCTTT CASSLIQQGVGTEAFF
TRBJ2-5 TRBV6-5 - few TGTGCCAGCAGACCTCCTAAAGGGACCCAGTACTTC CASRPPKGTQYF
TRBJ1-6 TRBV5-1 - - TGCGCCAGCAGCTTTGGACCTGATTCACCCCTCCACTTT CASSFGPDSPLHF
TRBJ1-2 TRBV3-1 - once TGTGCCAGCGGGCCACAGCATGGCTACACCTTC CASGPQHGYTF
TRBJ2-5 TRBV7-2 - - TGTGCCAGCAGCCCCCGTCGTACCCAGTACTTC CASSPRRTQYF
TRBJ2-3 TRBV7-8 TRBD2 many TGTGCCAGCAGCTTTAGCGGGGGGGCGGCGCGCACAGATACGCAGTATTTT CASSFSGGAARTDTQYF
TRBJ2-7 TRBV19 - few TGTGCCAGTAGTCCTTGGGTCTCCTCCTACGAGCAGTACTTC CASSPWVSSYEQYF
TRBJ2-3 TRBV20-1 TRBD2 - TGCAGTGCTAGAGCCGGGACTAGCAGTGGCGATACGCAGTATTTT CSARAGTSSGDTQYF
TRBJ2-1 TRBV4-2 TRBD1 few TGTGCCAGCAGCCAGGGACAGGGCCGTAATGAGCAGTTCTTC CASSQGQGRNEQFF
TRBJ1-1 TRBV12-3/TRBV12-4 - few TGTGCCAGCACCCTGGGGGCGGCTATGAACACTGAAGCTTTCTTT CASTLGAAMNTEAFF
TRBJ2-7 TRBV4-3 TRBD2 - TGCGCCAGCAGCCAGGGGCTAGCGGGAACCTACGAGCAGTACTTC CASSQGLAGTYEQYF
TRBJ1-4 TRBV5-1 - - TGCGCCAGCAAGGAGGGCAATGGTGCTAATGAAAAACTGTTTTTT CASKEGNGANEKLFF
TRBJ1-1 TRBV12-5 - - TGTGCTAGTGGTTTCATGGGGGGCGGTGTTGGAATGAACACTGAAGCTTTCTTT CASGFMGGGVGMNTEAFF
TRBJ2-2 TRBV7-2 - - TGTGCCAGCAGCTTAGGAAGGGGCAGGATTAACACCGGGGAGCTGTTTTTT CASSLGRGRINTGELFF
TRBJ2-3 TRBV6-1 - - TGTGCCAGCAGTCCCCCCGTGGGACACACAGATACGCAGTATTTT CASSPPVGHTDTQYF
TRBJ1-5 TRBV6-2/TRBV6-3 - few TGTGCCAGCAGTTACGCCAAGATAACAGGGATCGGCAATCAGCCCCAGCATTTT CASSYAKITGIGNQPQHF
TRBJ2-1 TRBV5-1 TRBD2 - TGCGCCAGCAGCTCCTCCACGACTAGCGGACTTCACTACAATGAGCAGTTCTTC CASSSSTTSGLHYNEQFF
TRBJ1-2 TRBV12-3/TRBV12-4 - few TGTGCCAGCAGGAGAGACAGCTCCTATGGCTACACCTTC CASRRDSSYGYTF
TRBJ1-3 TRBV20-1 - few TGCAGTGCCATTCGGGAGGGACTAAGAAACACCATATATTTT CSAIREGLRNTIYF
TRBJ2-1 TRBV20-1 - - TGCAGTGTTCGGAGGATACCCGACAATGAGCAGTTCTTC CSVRRIPDNEQFF
TRBJ2-7 TRBV19 TRBD1 - TGTGCCAGTAGTATGATGGGGACAGTGTACGAGCAGTACTTC CASSMMGTVYEQYF
TRBJ2-3 TRBV2 TRBD2 few TGTGCCAGCAGTGAATTACTAGCGGGGGATACGCAGTATTTT CASSELLAGDTQYF
TRBJ2-3 TRBV12-3/TRBV12-4 TRBD1 many TGTGCCAGCAGTTTCGGACAGGGGCTCACCACAGATACGCAGTATTTT CASSFGQGLTTDTQYF
TRBJ2-5 TRBV24-1 - few TGTGCCACCAGTGGCGCTGTCCAAGAGACCCAGTACTTC CATSGAVQETQYF